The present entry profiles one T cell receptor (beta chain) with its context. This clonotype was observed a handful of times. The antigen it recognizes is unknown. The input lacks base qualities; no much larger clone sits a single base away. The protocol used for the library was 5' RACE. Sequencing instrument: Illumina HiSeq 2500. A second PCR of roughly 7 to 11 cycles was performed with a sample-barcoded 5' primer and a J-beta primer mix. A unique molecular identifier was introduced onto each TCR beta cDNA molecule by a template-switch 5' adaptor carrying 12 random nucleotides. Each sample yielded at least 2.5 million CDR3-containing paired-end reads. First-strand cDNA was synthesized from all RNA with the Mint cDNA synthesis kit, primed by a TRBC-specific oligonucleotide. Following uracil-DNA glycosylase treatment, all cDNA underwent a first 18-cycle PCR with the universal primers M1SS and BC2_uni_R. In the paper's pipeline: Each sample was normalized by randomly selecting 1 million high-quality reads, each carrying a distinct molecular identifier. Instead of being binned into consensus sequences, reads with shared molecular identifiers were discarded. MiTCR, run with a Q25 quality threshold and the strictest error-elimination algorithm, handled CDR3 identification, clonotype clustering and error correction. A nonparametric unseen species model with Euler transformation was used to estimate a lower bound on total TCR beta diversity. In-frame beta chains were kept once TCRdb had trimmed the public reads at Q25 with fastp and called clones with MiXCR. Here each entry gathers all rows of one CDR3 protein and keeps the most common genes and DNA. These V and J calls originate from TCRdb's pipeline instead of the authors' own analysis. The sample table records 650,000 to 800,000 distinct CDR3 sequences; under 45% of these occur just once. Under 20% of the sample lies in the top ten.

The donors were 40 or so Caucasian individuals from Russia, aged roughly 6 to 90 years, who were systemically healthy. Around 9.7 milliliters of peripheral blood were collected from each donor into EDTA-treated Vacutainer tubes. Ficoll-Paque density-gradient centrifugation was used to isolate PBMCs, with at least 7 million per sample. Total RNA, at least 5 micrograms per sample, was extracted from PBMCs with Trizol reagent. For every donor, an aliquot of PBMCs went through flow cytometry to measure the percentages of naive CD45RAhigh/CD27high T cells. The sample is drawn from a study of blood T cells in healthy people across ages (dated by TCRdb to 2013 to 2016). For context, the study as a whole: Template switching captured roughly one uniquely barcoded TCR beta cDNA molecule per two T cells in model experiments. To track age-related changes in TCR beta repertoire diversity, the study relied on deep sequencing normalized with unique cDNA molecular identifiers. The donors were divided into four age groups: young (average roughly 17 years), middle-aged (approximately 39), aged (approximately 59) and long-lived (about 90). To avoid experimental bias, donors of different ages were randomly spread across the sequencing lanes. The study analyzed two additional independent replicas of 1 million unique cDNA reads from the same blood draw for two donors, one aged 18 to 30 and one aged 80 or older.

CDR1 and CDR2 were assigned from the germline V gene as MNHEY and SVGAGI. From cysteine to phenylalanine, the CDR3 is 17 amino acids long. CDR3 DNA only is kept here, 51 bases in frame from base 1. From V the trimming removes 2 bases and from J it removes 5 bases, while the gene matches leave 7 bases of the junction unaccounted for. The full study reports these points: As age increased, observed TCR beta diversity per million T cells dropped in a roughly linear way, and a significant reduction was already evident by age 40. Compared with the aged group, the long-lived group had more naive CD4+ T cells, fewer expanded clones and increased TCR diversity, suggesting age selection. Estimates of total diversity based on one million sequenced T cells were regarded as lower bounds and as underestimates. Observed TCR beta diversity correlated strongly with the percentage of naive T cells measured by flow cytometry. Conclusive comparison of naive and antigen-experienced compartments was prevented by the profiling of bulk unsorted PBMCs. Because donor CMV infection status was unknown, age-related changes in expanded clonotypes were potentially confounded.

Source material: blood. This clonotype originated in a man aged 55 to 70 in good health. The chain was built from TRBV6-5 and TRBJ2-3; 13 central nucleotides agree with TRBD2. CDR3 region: CASSYGTSGGDVDTQYF. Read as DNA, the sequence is TGTGCCAGCAGTTACGGAACTAGCGGGGGGGATGTAGATACGCAGTATTTT.